This T cell receptor (beta chain) derives from a study of OX40 agonist ivuxolimab in advanced cancers. Study results and caveats: By week 6 at 0.1 to 3.0 mg/kg, blood CD4+ and CD8+ T cells had expanded clonally. Low normalized T-cell clonal expansion was also seen in some nonresponders.

The repertoire was sequenced with immunoSEQ multiplex PCR; TCRdb's copy has only in-frame clones and lacks some. This sample has tens of thousands of clones, with approximately 90% found just once. The sampling schedule covered blood at baseline, cycle 4 day 1, and cycle 7 day 1. As for this clone: Its antigen is undetermined.

The clonotype originates from an adult with an advanced solid tumor such as melanoma, head and neck, liver or kidney cancer. Here the sequenced sample was CD4+ or CD8+ T cells sorted from blood, taken in a trial of the OX40 agonist ivuxolimab.

For the CDR3, the DNA is TGTGCCAGCAGCTTAGCCACTAGCGGGGGGTTAGTGGAGTATTTT. It is translated as CASSLATSGGLVEYF. The V call is TRBV7-2, the J call TRBJ2-3; TRBD2 aligns across 12 bases. Unmatched junction bases numbered 8, after V lost 0 bases and J lost 13 bases. CDR3 length: 15 amino acids. Germline V gene data show CDR1 as SGHTA and CDR2 as FQGNSA.